This T cell receptor (beta chain) is drawn from a study of T cell responses to AZD1222 COVID-19 vaccine. Study-wide results and caveats: Researchers took repertoire samples only after the peak T cell response had come. Two AZD1222 administrations were followed by greater Spike-specific TCR breadth and depth. Reports indicate that nearly half of spike-specific TCRs are directed at unmutated variant regions.

This CDR3 has 18 amino acids. V gave up 0 bases and J gave up 6 bases; unmatched junction bases: 11. Germline V gene lookup returns CDR1 MGHDK and CDR2 SYGVNS. The protocol was immunoSEQ multiplex PCR, while the TCRdb copy is restricted to in-frame clones and leaves out a portion. In the table there are 120,000 to 150,000 clones, roughly nine tenths of which are singletons. With regard to this clone: Antigen unknown.

This specimen consisted of peripheral blood, obtained on day 0 of AZD1222 vaccination. The chain is built from TRBV25-1 and TRBJ2-3; 11 nucleotides agree with TRBD2. The receptor was isolated from an adult in good health. The CDR3: CASSEYGAVAGGMDTQYF. The CDR3 bases are TGTGCCAGCAGTGAATACGGCGCTGTAGCGGGGGGGATGGATACGCAGTATTTT.